This TCR beta chain was captured by sequencing in a study of cytomegalovirus exposure and HLA in healthy donors. Clones were read by immunoSEQ multiplex PCR, and TCRdb kept only the in-frame ones, dropping some. The profile shows around 150,000 clones, approximately 84% of them singletons. This clone was picked up a small number of times. The antigen remains undetermined. The CDR3 covers 14 residues. Germline loops: CDR1 GTSNPN, CDR2 SVGIG (reference sequence). Trimming removed 4 bases from V and 3 bases from J; junction bases left unmatched: 3. General study points: Among the CMV-associated chains, three were confirmed in vitro as specific for CMV antigens. In the 120 validation repertoires, about 94% of cluster scores exceeded 0, per a later analysis. Reportedly, cytomegalovirus status was diagnosed with high sensitivity and specificity.

The origin of this receptor is a man between 25 and 39 years old in good health and CMV-seropositive. The J gene is TRBJ2-3, the V gene TRBV30; 11 bases align to TRBD2. Sequencing was performed on PBMCs. CDR3 sequence reads: CAWTASGRTDTQYF. In DNA form, the CDR3 reads TGTGCCTGGACCGCTAGCGGGAGGACAGATACGCAGTATTTT.